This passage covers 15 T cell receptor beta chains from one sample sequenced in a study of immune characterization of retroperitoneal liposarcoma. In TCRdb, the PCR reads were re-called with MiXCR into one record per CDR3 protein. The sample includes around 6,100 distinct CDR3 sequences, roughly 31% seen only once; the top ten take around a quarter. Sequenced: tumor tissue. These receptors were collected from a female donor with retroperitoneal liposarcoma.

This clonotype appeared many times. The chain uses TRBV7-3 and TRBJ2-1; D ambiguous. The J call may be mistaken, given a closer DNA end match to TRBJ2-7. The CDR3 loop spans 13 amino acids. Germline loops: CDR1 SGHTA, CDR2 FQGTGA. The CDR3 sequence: CASSSMGLDEQYF. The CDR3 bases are TGTGCCAGCAGCTCGATGGGTTTGGACGAGCAGTACTTC.

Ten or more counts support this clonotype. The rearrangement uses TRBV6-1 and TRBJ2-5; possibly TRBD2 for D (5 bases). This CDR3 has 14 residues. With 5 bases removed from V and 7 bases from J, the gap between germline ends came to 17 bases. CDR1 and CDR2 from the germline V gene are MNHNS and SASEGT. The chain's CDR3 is CASSQPGYPVTQYF. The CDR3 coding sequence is TGTGCCAGCAGTCAACCGGGGTACCCTGTGACCCAGTACTTC.

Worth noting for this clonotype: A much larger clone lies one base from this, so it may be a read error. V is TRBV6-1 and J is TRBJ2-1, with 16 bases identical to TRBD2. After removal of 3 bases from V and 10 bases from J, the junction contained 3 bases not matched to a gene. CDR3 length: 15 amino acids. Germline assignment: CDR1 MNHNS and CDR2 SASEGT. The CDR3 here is CASSEGLAGGDEQFF. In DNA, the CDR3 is TGTGCCAGCAGTGAGGGACTAGCGGGAGGGGACGAGCAGTTCTTC.

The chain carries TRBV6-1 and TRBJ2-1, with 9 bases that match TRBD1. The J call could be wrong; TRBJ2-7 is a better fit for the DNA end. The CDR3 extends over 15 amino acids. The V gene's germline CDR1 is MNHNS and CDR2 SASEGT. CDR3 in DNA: TGTGCCAGCAGTGCCGTGACCAGGACAGGGGACGAGCAGTACTTC. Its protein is CASSAVTRTGDEQYF.

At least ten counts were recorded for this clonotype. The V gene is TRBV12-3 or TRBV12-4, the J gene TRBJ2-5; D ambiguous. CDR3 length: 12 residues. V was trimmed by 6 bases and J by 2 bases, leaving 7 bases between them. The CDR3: CASSGSQETQYF. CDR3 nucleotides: TGTGCCAGCAGCGGGTCTCAAGAGACCCAGTACTTC.

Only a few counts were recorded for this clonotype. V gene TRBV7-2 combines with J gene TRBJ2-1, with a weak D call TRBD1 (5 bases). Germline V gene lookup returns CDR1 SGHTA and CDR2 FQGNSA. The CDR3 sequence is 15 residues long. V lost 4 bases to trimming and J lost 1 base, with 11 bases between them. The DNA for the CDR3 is TGTGCCAGCAGCTCCCGAAGGGGTTCCTACAATGAGCAGTTCTTC. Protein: CASSSRRGSYNEQFF.

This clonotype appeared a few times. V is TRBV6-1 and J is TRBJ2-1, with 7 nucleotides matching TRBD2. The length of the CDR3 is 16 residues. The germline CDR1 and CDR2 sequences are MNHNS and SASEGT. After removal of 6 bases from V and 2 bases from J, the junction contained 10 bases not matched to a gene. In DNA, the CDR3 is TGTGCCAGCAGACAGTTCGAGCGGGGTGCCTACAATGAGCAGTTCTTC. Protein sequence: CASRQFERGAYNEQFF.

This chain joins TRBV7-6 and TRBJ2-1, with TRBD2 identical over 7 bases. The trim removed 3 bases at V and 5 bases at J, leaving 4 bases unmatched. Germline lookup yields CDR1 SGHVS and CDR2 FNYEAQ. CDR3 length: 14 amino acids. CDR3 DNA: TGTGCCAGCAGCTTCGGACTAGTCCACAATGAGCAGTTCTTC. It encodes CASSFGLVHNEQFF.

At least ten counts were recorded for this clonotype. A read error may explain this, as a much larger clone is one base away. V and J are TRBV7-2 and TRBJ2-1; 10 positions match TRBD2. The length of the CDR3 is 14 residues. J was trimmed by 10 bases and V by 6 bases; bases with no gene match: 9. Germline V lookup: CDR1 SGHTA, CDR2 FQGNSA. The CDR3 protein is CASSLAGAPYEQFF. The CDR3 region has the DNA TGTGCCAGCAGTCTAGCGGGAGCCCCCTACGAGCAGTTCTTC.

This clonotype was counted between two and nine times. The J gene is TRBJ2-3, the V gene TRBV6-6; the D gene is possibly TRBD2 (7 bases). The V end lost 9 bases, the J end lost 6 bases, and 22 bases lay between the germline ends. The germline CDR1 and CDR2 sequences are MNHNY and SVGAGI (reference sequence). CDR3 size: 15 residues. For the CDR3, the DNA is TGTGCCAGTCAAAAAGGGGCGGGGGCCCCCGATACGCAGTATTTT. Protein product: CASQKGAGAPDTQYF.

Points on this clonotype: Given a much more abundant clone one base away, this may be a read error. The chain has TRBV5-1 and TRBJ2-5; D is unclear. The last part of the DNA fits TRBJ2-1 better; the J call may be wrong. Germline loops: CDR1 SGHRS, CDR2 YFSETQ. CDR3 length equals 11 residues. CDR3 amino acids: CASSLSETQFF. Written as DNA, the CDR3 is TGCGCCAGCAGCTTATCAGAGACCCAGTTCTTC.

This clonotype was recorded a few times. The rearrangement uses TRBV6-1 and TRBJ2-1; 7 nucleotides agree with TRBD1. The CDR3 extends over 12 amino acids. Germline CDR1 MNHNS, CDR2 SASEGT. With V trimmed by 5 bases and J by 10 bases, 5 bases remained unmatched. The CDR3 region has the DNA TGTGCCAGCAGTTGGGACAGCTACGAGCAGTTCTTC. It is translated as CASSWDSYEQFF.

The CDR3 bases are TGTGCCAGCAGTTCGAGGCGGGGGGGGGTTAATGAGCAGTACTTC. Amino acids: CASSSRRGGVNEQYF. V is TRBV6-1 and J is TRBJ2-1, with 9 bases matching TRBD2. The J call may be faulty, since TRBJ2-7 better matches the DNA end. Germline V gives CDR1 MNHNS, CDR2 SASEGT. The CDR3 covers 15 residues.

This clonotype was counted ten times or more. The chain's CDR3 is CASSLHSGGPNEQFF. In DNA form, the CDR3 reads TGTGCCAGCAGCTTGCACAGCGGGGGGCCGAATGAGCAGTTCTTC. The V call is TRBV5-6, the J call TRBJ2-1; the match to TRBD2 covers 9 bases. Germline values: CDR1 SGHDT, CDR2 YYEEEE. The trim removed 1 base at V and 7 bases at J, leaving 6 bases unmatched. CDR3 length: 15 residues.

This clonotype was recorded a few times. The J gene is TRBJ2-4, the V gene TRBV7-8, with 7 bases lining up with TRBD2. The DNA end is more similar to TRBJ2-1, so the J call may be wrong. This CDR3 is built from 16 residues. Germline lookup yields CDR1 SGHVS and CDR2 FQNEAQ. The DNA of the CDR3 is TGTGCCAGCAGCCCCCGGCGGCTAGCGGATGCCAATGAGCAGTTCTTC. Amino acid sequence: CASSPRRLADANEQFF.